This passage covers 5 T cell receptor beta chains from one sample sequenced in a study of T-cell memory formation after mild COVID-19. TCRdb called the 5' RACE reads again in MiXCR, with one record for every CDR3 protein. Seen here are about 340,000 distinct CDR3 sequences, about 15% observed once, and the top ten hold more than 20%. Input material: PBMCs or a T cell subset sorted from them (not recorded which). Receptors were obtained from a man aged 18 to 30 who had mild COVID-19 (a few samples of this study predate the infection). Cell type and time point are not known.

This clonotype appeared a few times. This chain uses TRBV6-2 or TRBV6-3 with TRBJ1-5; maybe TRBD1 (6 bases). V was shortened by 5 bases and J by 3 bases, with 11 bases between the two germline ends. Germline CDR1 and CDR2: MNHEY and SVGEGT. The CDR3 is made up of 14 amino acids. In nucleotides, the CDR3 is TGTGCCAGCAGTAGGGACAACACCAATCAGCCCCAGCATTTT. Protein product: CASSRDNTNQPQHF.

The chain joins TRBV20-1 to TRBJ2-1, with 13 bases that match TRBD2. V lost 7 bases, J lost 7 bases, and 4 bases stayed unmatched. Germline lookup yields CDR1 DFQATT and CDR2 SNEGSKA (reference sequence). CDR3 length equals 13 residues. Written as DNA, the CDR3 is TGCAGTGTCCCACTAGCGGGGGGGAATGAGCAGTTCTTC. As protein: CSVPLAGGNEQFF.

The chain recombines TRBV6-2 or TRBV6-3 with TRBJ2-7; 7 bases map to TRBD2. The CDR3 covers 14 residues. The germline V gene has CDR1 MNHEY and CDR2 SVGEGT. V gave up 4 bases and J gave up 4 bases; unmatched junction bases: 7. Written as DNA, the CDR3 is TGTGCCAGCAGTTCCCGGGGGGTCTTGTACGAGCAGTACTTC. As protein: CASSSRGVLYEQYF.

The V and J genes are TRBV12-3 or TRBV12-4 and TRBJ1-5; 8 positions agree with TRBD1. Trimming at V came to 6 bases and at J to 6 bases, leaving 10 bases not matched to a gene. There are 15 residues in the CDR3. CDR3: CASRSDRALGQPQHF. CDR3 nucleotides: TGTGCCAGCAGATCGGACAGGGCTTTGGGTCAGCCCCAGCATTTT.

This clonotype has more than one count but fewer than ten. The chain recombines TRBV7-8 with TRBJ2-1; D gene ambiguous. The CDR3 contains 15 residues. Trimming removed 5 bases at V and 5 bases at J, with 16 bases between. The germline CDR1 and CDR2 sequences are SGHVS and FQNEAQ. CDR3 residues: CASSAGVSGNNEQFF. The CDR3 nucleotides read TGTGCCAGCAGCGCTGGCGTATCCGGAAACAATGAGCAGTTCTTC.